This T cell receptor (beta chain) was observed in a study of blood T cell repertoires in COVID-19. Study as a whole: Collection of acute and convalescent COVID-19 samples took place in the United States, Italy and Spain. Nucleic acid was either cDNA or gDNA, and it came from T cells, B-cell-depleted T cells, or PBMCs.

Germline V gene data show CDR1 as SGHRS and CDR2 as YFSETQ. The CDR3 length is 16 residues. The junction had 7 bases not matched to a gene; V was cut back by 4 bases and J by 1 base. Categorization into cohorts depended on clinical history that participants reported. Profiling relied on immunoSEQ multiplex PCR, and the TCRdb table lists in-frame clones only, not all of them. The sample shows over 250,000 clones, roughly 91% of them seen only once. The chain joins TRBV5-1 to TRBJ1-1; TRBD1 aligns across 10 bases. The source is a man aged 35-49 years who had recovered from COVID-19. The sequencing input was PBMCs or T cells enriched from blood (not recorded which). CDR3 in DNA: TGCGCCAGCAGCCCTAGACAGGGGGCGGCGAACACTGAAGCTTTCTTT. The encoded protein is CASSPRQGAANTEAFF.